This T cell receptor beta chain originates from a study of cytomegalovirus exposure and HLA in healthy donors. This CDR3 has 14 amino acids. Germline CDR1 and CDR2: MGHDK and SYGVNS. Trimming left V 5 bases short and J 5 bases short, with 12 bases between. The PCR contained 60 Vbeta and 13 Jbeta primers. Authors' analysis steps: Later, 65 million to 90 million unique TCR beta chains were counted in an analysis, and about 12 million of them were shared. Some clones are missing from TCRdb's copy, which holds only in-frame ones; the method was immunoSEQ multiplex PCR. That table is the source of V, J and clone size, and D and trimming were worked out from the DNA. The sample has about 150,000 clones, about 80% seen once; the top ten hold about 1.5%.

The chain employs TRBV25-1 and TRBJ2-2; D not resolved. Material for sequencing was PBMCs. The TCR originated in a woman aged 30 to 39 in good health and CMV-seropositive. The CDR3 spells CASSLAEYTGELFF. CDR3 in DNA: TGTGCCAGCAGTTTGGCGGAATATACCGGGGAGCTGTTTTTT.